These 28 T cell receptor beta chains share one sample of origin, sequenced in a study of early stage breast cancer tumors. The data were produced by immunoSEQ multiplex PCR, yet TCRdb's version contains in-frame clones alone and is incomplete. This table has fewer than 35,000 clones, around 75% appearing once. Sequencing used breast tumor tissue. The receptors derive from a person aged 30 to 40 with breast cancer.

J is TRBJ1-4 and V is TRBV5-1; TRBD1 agrees at 9 bases. Germline CDR1 reads SGHRS; CDR2 reads YFSETQ. This CDR3 comprises 17 residues. The junction had 12 bases not matched to a gene; V was cut back by 2 bases and J by 7 bases. CDR3 protein: CASSFYNTGGSSEKLFF. In DNA, the CDR3 is TGCGCCAGCAGCTTTTACAACACAGGGGGCTCAAGTGAAAAACTGTTTTTT.

J is TRBJ1-2 and V is TRBV7-2; the match to TRBD1 covers 7 bases. This CDR3 spans 14 amino acids. V shed 5 bases and J 7 bases; nucleotides not matched to a gene: 10. CDR1 and CDR2 from the germline V gene are SGHTA and FQGNSA. The CDR3 DNA reads TGTGCCAGCAGCCCAGGGGGGCAGTTTATTGGCTACACCTTC. The encoded protein is CASSPGGQFIGYTF.

This chain joins TRBV5-4 and TRBJ2-2; D is possibly TRBD1 (6 bases). The CDR3 runs 15 residues. V lost 0 bases and J 4 bases, leaving 10 bases between the germline ends. Looked up from germline, CDR1 is SGHNT and CDR2 is YYREEE (reference sequence). The CDR3: CASSLDRVGTGELFF. The CDR3 DNA sequence: TGTGCCAGCAGCTTGGACAGGGTCGGCACCGGGGAGCTGTTTTTT. Combining the CDR3 with reference TRBV5-4 and TRBJ2-2 gives the whole variable domain ETGVTQSPTHLIKTRGQQVTLRCSSQSGHNTVSWYQQALGQGPQFIFQYYREEENGRGNFPPRFSGLQFPNYSSELNVNALELDDSALYLCASSLDRVGTGELFFGEGSRLTVL.

Note on this clone: A junction boundary mismatches the germline segment, possibly from a read error. J is TRBJ1-2 and V is TRBV2, with a weak D call TRBD1 (6 bases). This CDR3 contains 13 residues. CDR1 SNHLY and CDR2 FYNNEI come from the germline V gene. This CDR3 reads CASSEGGNYGYTF. CDR3 in DNA: TGTGCCAGCAGCGAAGGGGGTAACTATGGCTACACCTTC.

CDR3 coding DNA: TGTGCCAGCAGCTTGGGACCAGGGGACACTGAAGCTTTCTTT. Protein product: CASSLGPGDTEAFF. The chain has TRBV7-8 and TRBJ1-1, with D perhaps matching TRBD1 (6 bases). This CDR3 is 14 amino acids long. V was trimmed by 3 bases and J by 3 bases, leaving 11 bases between them. From germline, CDR1 is SGHVS and CDR2 FQNEAQ.

V usage is TRBV7-9 and J usage is TRBJ1-2, with TRBD1 matching over 7 bases. The V gene end was trimmed by 0 bases and the J gene end by 5 bases; junction bases not matched to a gene: 3. Per the germline V gene, CDR1 is SEHNR and CDR2 is FQNEAQ (reference sequence). The CDR3 contains 14 residues. Here the CDR3 reads CASSLAGQPYGYTF. Written as DNA, the CDR3 is TGTGCCAGCAGCTTAGCGGGACAGCCTTATGGCTACACCTTC.

This clone was observed a few times. The J gene is TRBJ1-4, the V gene TRBV7-9, with D possibly matching TRBD1 (5 bases). Germline V gene lookup returns CDR1 SEHNR and CDR2 FQNEAQ (reference sequence). The V end was cut by 4 bases, the J end by 1 base, with 7 bases between. This CDR3 is 14 amino acids long. The CDR3 sequence is CASSSDRTNEKLFF. The CDR3 region has the DNA TGTGCCAGCAGCTCCGACAGAACTAATGAAAAACTGTTTTTT.

The chain employs TRBV5-1 and TRBJ2-7; D unclear. V dropped 6 bases and J dropped 6 bases, with 16 bases sitting between them. Germline V gives CDR1 SGHRS, CDR2 YFSETQ. This CDR3 comprises 13 residues. The CDR3 loop is CASTPFAASEQYF. The CDR3 DNA sequence: TGCGCCAGCACCCCGTTCGCGGCGTCCGAGCAGTACTTC.

As regards this clone: A read error may explain this, as a much larger clone is one base away. Other DNA sequences from this sample encode an identical CDR3 as well. The chain has TRBV7-2 and TRBJ2-1; 11 nucleotides align to TRBD2. The CDR3 runs to 15 residues. Germline V gene data show CDR1 as SGHTA and CDR2 as FQGNSA. The V segment lost 5 bases and the J segment 5 bases; nucleotides outside the gene matches: 5. CDR3 region: CASSLTSGKHNEQFF. CDR3 nucleotide sequence: TGTGCCAGCAGCCTGACTAGCGGGAAGCACAATGAGCAGTTCTTC.

V usage is TRBV11-2 and J usage is TRBJ2-6, with D possibly TRBD1 on 5 matching bases. V lost 4 bases to trimming and J lost 0 bases, with 7 bases between them. This CDR3 region has 15 residues. The germline gives CDR1 SGHAT, CDR2 FQNNGV. The CDR3 DNA reads as TGTGCCAGCAGCTCACAGGCCTCTGGGGCCAACGTCCTGACTTTC. This translates into CASSSQASGANVLTF. Full variable domain (outside the CDR3, taken from reference TRBV11-2 and TRBJ2-6): EAGVAQSPRYKIIEKRQSVAFWCNPISGHATLYWYQQILGQGPKLLIQFQNNGVVDDSQLPKDRFSAERLKGVDSTLKIQPAKLEDSAVYLCASSSQASGANVLTFGAGSRLTVL.

This chain connects TRBV7-3 to TRBJ2-3, with 9 bases that match TRBD2. There are 17 residues in the CDR3. V trimming: 1 base; J trimming: 1 base; junction bases outside the gene matches: 6. Germline V gene lookup returns CDR1 SGHTA and CDR2 FQGTGA. The CDR3 nucleotides are TGTGCCAGCAGCTTAAGCGGGAGGGGGGGTGGCACAGATACGCAGTATTTT. Amino acids: CASSLSGRGGGTDTQYF.

This chain connects TRBV29-1 to TRBJ1-3; a possible D gene is TRBD1 (5 bases). The germline V gene has CDR1 SQVTM and CDR2 ANQGSEA. V lost 0 bases and J lost 4, with 7 bases in between. The CDR3 extends over 13 amino acids. The CDR3 sequence is CSVEDNRGNTIYF. CDR3 sequence (DNA): TGCAGCGTTGAAGATAACAGGGGAAACACCATATATTTT.

This rearrangement joins TRBV6-1 to TRBJ2-2; no clear D gene. Germline V gene lookup returns CDR1 MNHNS and CDR2 SASEGT. The CDR3 length is 13 residues. Trimming removed 8 bases at V and 2 bases at J, with 9 bases between. Written as DNA, the CDR3 is TGTGCCAGCGGATCCTCCAACACCGGGGAGCTGTTTTTT. Protein sequence: CASGSSNTGELFF.

The gene calls are TRBV5-4 and TRBJ2-2; maybe TRBD1 (5 bases). The V gene's germline CDR1 is SGHNT and CDR2 YYREEE (reference sequence). This CDR3 is built from 17 residues. The germline V and J ends were trimmed by 4 bases and 5 bases, with 21 bases remaining between them. The CDR3 sequence is CASSRAGNLATTGELFF. The CDR3 bases are TGTGCCAGCAGCCGGGCAGGGAACCTTGCGACGACCGGGGAGCTGTTTTTT.

The rearrangement uses TRBV5-1 and TRBJ2-7, with 9 bases identical to TRBD1. The J segment lost 7 bases and the V segment lost 4 bases, leaving 12 bases of the junction unmatched. The CDR3 is 15 amino acids. The germline gives CDR1 SGHRS, CDR2 YFSETQ. The CDR3 nucleotides are TGCGCCAGCAGCGTCCTCAACAGGGGGCAGGGGGAGCAGTACTTC. Translated, it gives CASSVLNRGQGEQYF.

The genes are TRBV13 and TRBJ2-4, with TRBD2 as a possible D gene (5 bases). V was clipped by 2 bases and J by 1 base, with 21 bases between them. The CDR3 is made up of 19 amino acids. Germline-derived CDR1 and CDR2 are PRHDT and FYEKMQ (reference sequence). The CDR3 DNA reads as TGTGCCAGCAGCTTACAAGAACATCTAGGCGGGCGGGCCAAAAACATTCAGTACTTC. Encoded protein: CASSLQEHLGGRAKNIQYF.

A few counts support this clone. The chain links TRBV27 to TRBJ2-7; 8 nucleotides match TRBD2. The germline gives CDR1 MNHEY, CDR2 SMNVEV (reference sequence). V was pared by 2 bases and J by 6 bases, with 9 bases of the junction left unmatched. The CDR3 contains 15 residues. CDR3 nucleotide sequence: TGTGCCAGCAGTTTAAAGGGCGGGAGGTCGGGCGAGCAGTACTTC. Translation gives CASSLKGGRSGEQYF.

The J gene is TRBJ2-1, the V gene TRBV9; 7 bases are a match to TRBD2. The CDR3 is made up of 18 amino acids. Germline CDR1 and CDR2: SGDLS and YYNGEE. The junction had 14 bases not matched to a gene; V was cut back by 0 bases and J by 5 bases. CDR3 sequence: CASSVGRQRLAENNEQFF. The DNA of the CDR3 is TGTGCCAGCAGCGTAGGACGGCAGCGGCTAGCGGAAAACAATGAGCAGTTCTTC.

This rearrangement joins TRBV18 to TRBJ1-5; D might be TRBD1 (6 bases). The V gene's germline CDR1 is KGHSH and CDR2 LQKENI. Trimming removed 2 bases at V and 0 bases at J, with 11 bases between. The CDR3 runs to 16 residues. In DNA form, the CDR3 reads TGTGCCAGCTCACCAGGGACAAGTAATAGCAATCAGCCCCAGCATTTT. Encoded protein: CASSPGTSNSNQPQHF.

The rearrangement uses TRBV6-1 and TRBJ2-7; possibly TRBD1 for D (7 bases). The CDR3 runs to 15 residues. Per the germline V gene, CDR1 is MNHNS and CDR2 is SASEGT. The V gene lost 6 bases and the J gene lost 5 bases, with 20 bases spanning the gap. This CDR3 is CASRLRPGGWDEQYF. The DNA for the CDR3 is TGTGCCAGCAGGCTCCGCCCAGGGGGGTGGGACGAGCAGTACTTC.

The chain links TRBV5-4 to TRBJ1-2, with 10 bases matching TRBD1. This CDR3 comprises 14 residues. Germline trimming cut 5 bases from V and 5 bases from J; bases unmatched to any gene: 6. CDR1 is SGHNT and CDR2 is YYREEE in the germline V gene (reference sequence). The CDR3 spells CASRTGQGIYGYTF. Written as DNA, the CDR3 is TGTGCCAGCAGGACGGGACAGGGGATATATGGCTACACCTTC.

Judged by abundance, this clone is medium-sized. The V and J genes are TRBV7-9 and TRBJ2-1, with 7 bases that match TRBD2. Unmatched junction bases numbered 14, after V lost 3 bases and J lost 0 bases. The CDR3 extends over 19 amino acids. Germline CDR1 reads SEHNR; CDR2 reads FQNEAQ (reference sequence). The CDR3 reads CASSLKGTNYRSSYNEQFF. As DNA, the CDR3 is TGTGCCAGCAGCTTGAAAGGGACTAACTACAGGAGCTCCTACAATGAGCAGTTCTTC.

The genes are TRBV2 and TRBJ1-2; D not resolved. The CDR3 sequence is 13 residues long. Germline V gene lookup returns CDR1 SNHLY and CDR2 FYNNEI. The V gene lost 2 bases and the J gene lost 8 bases, with 12 bases spanning the gap. CDR3 amino acids: CASSEWPGGGYTF. The CDR3 bases are TGTGCCAGCAGTGAATGGCCAGGCGGAGGCTACACCTTC.

Regarding this clone: One end of the junction does not line up with germline, which may come from a read error. The V gene is TRBV18, the J gene TRBJ1-2; perhaps TRBD1 as D (5 bases). Germline assignment: CDR1 KGHSH and CDR2 LQKENI. This CDR3 is 11 amino acids long. In DNA form, the CDR3 reads TGTGCCAGCTCACCGGGTTCGGGGCAATACTTC. Translation gives CASSPGSGQYF.

This clone appeared once. The chain employs TRBV19 and TRBJ2-7, with D perhaps matching TRBD2 (5 bases). V lost 5 bases to trimming and J lost 7 bases, with 27 bases between them. In germline, CDR1 is LNHDA, CDR2 SQIVND (reference sequence). The CDR3 loop spans 17 amino acids. This CDR3 is CASSVSLSRPLGGEQYF. CDR3 bases: TGTGCCAGTAGTGTCAGCCTTAGTCGGCCCCTCGGAGGAGAGCAGTACTTC.

This clone has a handful of counts. The chain joins TRBV6-1 to TRBJ2-7; 9 nucleotides match TRBD2. With 0 bases clipped from V and 0 bases from J, the junction kept 0 bases outside the gene matches. The CDR3 loop spans 15 amino acids. From germline, CDR1 is MNHNS and CDR2 SASEGT. The chain's CDR3 is CASSEASGSSYEQYF. The DNA of the CDR3 is TGTGCCAGCAGTGAAGCTAGCGGGAGCTCCTACGAGCAGTACTTC.

The V call is TRBV4-3, the J call TRBJ1-5, with unresolved D. CDR1 is LGHNA and CDR2 is YSLEER in the germline V gene. The CDR3 has 17 residues. V lost 4 bases and J lost 0, with 16 bases in between. The CDR3 reads CASSPNRVRFSNQPQHF. CDR3 DNA sequence: TGCGCCAGCAGCCCAAATCGCGTTCGGTTTAGCAATCAGCCCCAGCATTTT.

The chain employs TRBV2 and TRBJ1-5, with 7 positions matching TRBD1. CDR1 is SNHLY and CDR2 is FYNNEI in the germline V gene. There are 13 residues in the CDR3. V lost 8 bases, J lost 0 bases, and 1 base stayed unmatched. In DNA form, the CDR3 reads TGTGCCAGCGGGACAGATAGCAATCAGCCCCAGCATTTT. Its translation: CASGTDSNQPQHF.